Included here is one TCR beta chain sequence, with context. Its antigen is unidentified. The sample is drawn from a study of cytomegalovirus exposure and HLA in healthy donors. Study-level background: A previous analysis identified about 110 million unique TCR beta sequences derived from 180 million or so T cells. Study-wide results and caveats: V segments that were indistinguishable, TRBV6-2 and TRBV6-3 among them, were omitted from analysis. Among donors in an Asian-associated ancestry cluster, a later analysis reportedly found fewer N-insertions than the roughly 700-donor mean. The presence/absence work took it that sequencing depth was about the same across donors.

CDR1 and CDR2 from the germline V gene are SGHTA and FQGNSA. With 5 bases removed from V and 2 bases from J, the gap between germline ends came to 10 bases. There are 13 residues in the CDR3. The PCR had 60 Vbeta and 13 Jbeta primers. Repertoires were generated with immunoSEQ multiplex PCR, while TCRdb's copy carries only in-frame clones and drops some. Of under 150,000 clones listed, approximately 71% are singletons. The receptor was isolated from a woman between 45 and 60 years old in good health and CMV-seronegative. The J gene is TRBJ2-7, the V gene TRBV7-2, with D perhaps matching TRBD2 (6 bases). Sequenced material: PBMCs. The CDR3 spells CASSLGTAYEQYF. The CDR3 DNA follows: TGTGCCAGCAGCCTCGGGACTGCCTACGAGCAGTACTTC.